This entry features one T cell receptor beta chain sequence. Its specificity is unknown. Mouse gene names and germline throughout. The read comes to an end 4 residues before the CDR3 does, leaving the germline J gene to fill in the end. The sample originates from a study of CD8+ T cells in alopecia areata. Study background: C3H/HeJ donors with spontaneous alopecia, about 6-12 months old, supplied skin grafts to roughly 7-11-week-old female C3H/HeJ mice.

Findings of the study overall: Patients shared TCRs less clearly than mice did, possibly owing to HLA. Higher clonality and more expanded CD8+ clones appeared in lesional than normal scalp. Scalp specimens additionally yield sequences from normal skin's resident alphabeta T cells.

The authors sorted pooled cutaneous lymph node cells using CD4, CD8alpha, NKG2D, NKG2ACE and other markers. The germline gives CDR1 NNHDY, CDR2 SYVADS. CDR3 length: 13 amino acids. V lost 4 bases and J lost 1, with 7 bases in between. Extraction and reverse transcription of RNA yielded cDNA as the sequencing template. Assay used: immunoSEQ multiplex PCR; TCRdb lists only in-frame clones, some missing. The sample was found to contain more than 250,000 clones, and every one recurs. Sequencing used CD4+ T cells sorted from a lymph node. This TCR was recovered from a C3H/HeJ mouse with alopecia areata. The strain's MHC type: H2-k. The chain is built from TRBV13-3 and TRBJ2-3; D unclear. The sequenced CDR3 bases are TGTGCCAGCAGTTCCAGGCGTGCAGAA. Its translation is CASSSRRAE. The whole CDR3 reads CASSSRRAETLYF.